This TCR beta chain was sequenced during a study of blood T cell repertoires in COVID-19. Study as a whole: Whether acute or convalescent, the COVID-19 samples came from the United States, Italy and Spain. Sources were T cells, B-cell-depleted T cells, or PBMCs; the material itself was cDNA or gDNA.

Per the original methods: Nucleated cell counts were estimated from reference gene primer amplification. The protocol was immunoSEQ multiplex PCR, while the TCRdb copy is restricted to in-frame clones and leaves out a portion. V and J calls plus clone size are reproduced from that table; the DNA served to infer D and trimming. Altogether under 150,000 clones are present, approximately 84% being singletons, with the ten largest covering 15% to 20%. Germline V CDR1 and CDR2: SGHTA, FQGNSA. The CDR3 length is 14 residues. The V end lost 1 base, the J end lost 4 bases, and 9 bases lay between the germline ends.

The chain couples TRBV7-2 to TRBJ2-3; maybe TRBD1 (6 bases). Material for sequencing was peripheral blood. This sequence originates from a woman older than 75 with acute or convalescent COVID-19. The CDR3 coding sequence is TGTGCCAGCAGCTTAGACAGGGCGGCAGATACGCAGTATTTT. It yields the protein CASSLDRAADTQYF.